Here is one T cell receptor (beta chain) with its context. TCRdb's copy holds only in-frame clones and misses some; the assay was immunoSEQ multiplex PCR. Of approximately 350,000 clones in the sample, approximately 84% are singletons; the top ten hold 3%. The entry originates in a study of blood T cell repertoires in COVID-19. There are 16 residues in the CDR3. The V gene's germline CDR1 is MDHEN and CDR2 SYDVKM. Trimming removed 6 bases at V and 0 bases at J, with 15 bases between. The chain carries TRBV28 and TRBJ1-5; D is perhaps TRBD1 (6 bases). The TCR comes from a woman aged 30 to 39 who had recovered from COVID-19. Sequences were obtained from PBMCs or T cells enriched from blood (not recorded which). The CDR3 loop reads CASSPPDRYSNQPQHF. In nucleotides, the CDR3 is TGTGCCAGCAGCCCCCCTGACAGGTATAGCAATCAGCCCCAGCATTTT.